This TCR beta chain derives from a study of CD8 T cells in Susac syndrome (dated by TCRdb to the late 2010s). Background on the whole study: Whether CD8+ T cell activation and differentiation in Susac syndrome was antigen driven was tested using repertoire sequencing. Clonality of the CD8+ T cell repertoire was compared between more than 9 healthy donors, some 14 Susac syndrome patients and about 15 multiple sclerosis patients.

The CDR3, from cysteine to phenylalanine, totals 13 residues. Of all the DNA, just the CDR3 is kept, 39 bases in frame from base 1. Between the V and J ends, shortened by 4 bases and 6 bases respectively, the junction contains 11 bases. Looking up the germline V gene (reference sequence) yields CDR1 SEHNR and CDR2 FQNEAQ. Peripheral blood CD8+ and CD4+ T cells from healthy donors, Susac syndrome patients and multiple sclerosis patients were profiled by high-throughput TCR beta sequencing. The multiple sclerosis controls were treatment-naive patients whose relapsing-remitting disease, either stable or active, fulfilled the revised McDonald criteria. Bulk CD8+ and CD4+ T cells were purified by magnetic negative isolation, whereas CD8+ TEMRA cells were enriched by FACS. Blood was collected in EDTA tubes and processed within 24 hours, with PBMCs isolated through density gradient centrifugation. PBMCs destined for TCR sequencing were cryopreserved in liquid nitrogen and later thawed in a 37 °C water bath. The sorted or isolated CD4+, CD8+ and CD8+ TEMRA cells reached a purity of at least 90%.

On this clonotype: The antigen this receptor binds is unknown. There are no base qualities to consult, and no much larger clone falls within one base.

The paper's findings and limits, for the study overall: The TCR sequencing and HLA analysis was acknowledged to have included a relatively small number of individuals.

RNA was extracted using the RNeasy kit, and about 0.45 to 1 microgram was reverse transcribed with random hexamers. The immunoSEQ multiplex PCR assay, covering 54 Vbeta and 13 Jbeta segments, was used to amplify TCR beta CDR3 regions. PCR amplification bias was corrected by using a synthetic template baseline for primer optimization and computational correction. The published analysis was carried out like this. Reads were annotated to V, D and J genes per IMGT and analyzed with immunoSEQ Analyzer, keeping only productive sequences. Clonality was computed as one minus Shannon entropy normalized by log2 of the number of productive unique sequences. Public and private clones were assessed among the 100 most prevalent clones of each patient and control. Clones were defined as Susac-specific if absent from the healthy and MS cohorts, from more than 900 published viral clones and from other ImmuneACCESS disease sequences. TCRdb itself trimmed the public reads at Q25 with fastp, ran MiXCR and retained productive beta chains. Duplicate CDR3 protein sequences are folded into a single record with the most common DNA and genes. The V and J calls follow TCRdb's processing rather than the paper's. Recorded for this sample are some 300,000 distinct CDR3 sequences; about 91% of them occurred a single time. Of the sample, 0.18% is held by the ten largest clones.

The receptor chain draws on TRBV7-9 and TRBJ2-3, with the D segment identity uncertain. This TCR derives from a human donor with multiple sclerosis. The specimen sequenced was CD8+ T cells from PBMCs. At the DNA level, the sequence is TGTGCCAGCAGCTCATCCGTGGGTGATACGCAGTATTTT. It encodes CASSSSVGDTQYF.